The 29 T cell receptor beta chains below all came from one sample that was sequenced in a study of OX40 agonist ivuxolimab in advanced cancers. The protocol was immunoSEQ multiplex PCR, while the TCRdb copy is restricted to in-frame clones and leaves out a portion. This table has about 53,000 clones, around 82% appearing once. This specimen was CD4+ or CD8+ T cells sorted from blood, taken in a trial of the OX40 agonist ivuxolimab. These receptors were obtained from an adult with an advanced solid tumor such as melanoma, head and neck, liver or kidney cancer.

This clone showed up just once. The rearrangement joins TRBV18 to TRBJ1-3, with TRBD1 as a possible D gene (6 bases). Germline V gene sequence: CDR1 KGHSH, CDR2 LQKENI. The CDR3 sequence is 17 residues long. V dropped 1 base and J dropped 0 bases, with 13 bases sitting between them. Written as DNA, the CDR3 is TGTGCCAGCTCACCACTCATGGACAGAACCTCTGGAAACACCATATATTTT. It encodes CASSPLMDRTSGNTIYF.

The gene calls are TRBV9 and TRBJ2-1, with 11 bases aligning to TRBD2. The CDR3 extends over 16 amino acids. V was pared by 5 bases and J by 9 bases, with 13 bases of the junction left unmatched. In germline, CDR1 is SGDLS, CDR2 YYNGEE. As DNA, the CDR3 is TGTGCCAGCAGTCGACAAGGACTAGCGGGTCTTAGTGAGCAGTTCTTC. Protein: CASSRQGLAGLSEQFF.

This clone was counted at least ten times. The chain couples TRBV29-1 to TRBJ1-1, with D tentatively TRBD1 (6 bases). The germline V gene encodes CDR1 SQVTM and CDR2 ANQGSEA. The CDR3 has 11 residues. V gave up 7 bases and J gave up 5 bases, with 11 bases separating them. The CDR3 coding sequence is TGCAGCGCCGGACAGCCTACTGAAGCTTTCTTT. It encodes CSAGQPTEAFF.

This clone has a handful of counts. The CDR3 DNA sequence: TGTGCCAGCACCCCCTCGACAGGGGGCAGCGAAAAACTGTTTTTT. It translates to CASTPSTGGSEKLFF. The V and J genes are TRBV9 and TRBJ1-4, with 10 bases that match TRBD1. V lost 6 bases to trimming and J lost 8 bases; unmatched junction nucleotides: 10. The CDR3 sequence is 15 residues long. Germline CDR1 SGDLS, CDR2 YYNGEE.

V usage is TRBV5-1 and J usage is TRBJ1-1; D perhaps matches TRBD1 (5 bases). Per germline, CDR1 SGHRS and CDR2 YFSETQ. There are 13 residues in the CDR3. Deletions cut 0 bases from V and 4 bases from J, with 7 bases between. CDR3 DNA: TGCGCCAGCAGCTTGGGAGGGGTCACTGAAGCTTTCTTT. Its protein is CASSLGGVTEAFF.

Here the CDR3 DNA reads TGTGCCAGCAGTGGGGGACAGGGCGGTGTTACCGGGGAGCTGTTTTTT. This encodes CASSGGQGGVTGELFF. J is TRBJ2-2 and V is TRBV25-1; the match to TRBD1 covers 9 bases. V was clipped by 4 bases and J by 5 bases; unmatched bases: 8. The CDR3 totals 16 residues. Looked up from germline, CDR1 is MGHDK and CDR2 is SYGVNS.

This clone was seen just once. This chain links TRBV6-1 with TRBJ1-2; D remains unclear. The V gene's germline CDR1 is MNHNS and CDR2 SASEGT. CDR3 length: 14 residues. The V end lost 2 bases, the J end lost 4 bases, and 11 bases lay between the germline ends. CDR3 in DNA: TGTGCCAGCAGTGAAAATCCAGGCCCCTATGGCTACACCTTC. This encodes CASSENPGPYGYTF.

The chain employs TRBV5-1 and TRBJ2-2; no definite D call. In germline, CDR1 is SGHRS, CDR2 YFSETQ. CDR3 size: 15 residues. V lost 5 bases and J lost 5, with 16 bases in between. The CDR3: CASSYLEPATGELFF. The CDR3 nucleotides are TGCGCCAGCAGTTATCTAGAACCCGCTACCGGGGAGCTGTTTTTT.

This clone came up once. The chain carries TRBV28 and TRBJ2-7; tentatively, D is TRBD2 (5 bases). The V end was cut by 7 bases, the J end by 2 bases, with 18 bases between. CDR3 length equals 15 residues. The germline gives CDR1 MDHEN, CDR2 SYDVKM. The CDR3 coding sequence is TGTGCCAGCACCTACGTGACTACCGGGGCCTACGAGCAGTACTTC. It translates to CASTYVTTGAYEQYF.

The chain couples TRBV9 to TRBJ1-5; no firm D call. The CDR3 totals 16 residues. The germline V gene has CDR1 SGDLS and CDR2 YYNGEE. V lost 0 bases, J lost 3 bases, and 13 bases lay in between. The CDR3 loop reads CASSVVSGVPNQPQHF. The CDR3, as DNA: TGTGCCAGCAGCGTAGTATCCGGGGTCCCCAATCAGCCCCAGCATTTT.

The V gene is TRBV6-5, the J gene TRBJ1-3; D gene unclear. There are 13 residues in the CDR3. CDR1 MNHEY and CDR2 SVGAGI come from the germline V gene. The ends were cut back, 5 bases at V and 8 bases at J, with 13 bases in the middle. DNA of the CDR3: TGTGCCAGCAGTATGACACACACTGACACCATATATTTT. It translates to CASSMTHTDTIYF.

The chain carries TRBV6-5 and TRBJ1-1; D unclear. This CDR3 contains 14 residues. V was shortened by 5 bases and J by 3 bases, with 13 bases between the two germline ends. The germline CDR1 and CDR2 sequences are MNHEY and SVGAGI. The CDR3 region is CASSAGPMDTEAFF. CDR3 coding DNA: TGTGCCAGCAGTGCAGGACCAATGGACACTGAAGCTTTCTTT.

The chain joins TRBV29-1 to TRBJ1-1, with D possibly matching TRBD1 (5 bases). Trimming cost V 7 bases and J 7 bases, with 22 bases left between them. The germline V gene encodes CDR1 SQVTM and CDR2 ANQGSEA. The CDR3 contains 14 residues. The DNA for the CDR3 is TGCAGCGCCGCAACCTCCAGGGACTCTGTTGAAGCTTTCTTT. Translation: CSAATSRDSVEAFF.

The rearrangement links TRBV28 to TRBJ2-2; no firm D call. The germline CDR1 and CDR2 sequences are MDHEN and SYDVKM. This CDR3 spans 16 amino acids. V dropped 7 bases and J dropped 0 bases, with 15 bases sitting between them. The CDR3 nucleotides read TGTGCCAGCAAAGCATCTGTTCGGTCGAACACCGGGGAGCTGTTTTTT. Translation: CASKASVRSNTGELFF.

The gene calls are TRBV6-1 and TRBJ2-7, with 8 positions matching TRBD1. The length of the CDR3 is 15 residues. Germline assignment: CDR1 MNHNS and CDR2 SASEGT. V gave up 4 bases and J gave up 2 bases; unmatched junction bases: 7. The CDR3 sequence is CASSVRAGGPYEQYF. Here the CDR3 DNA reads TGTGCCAGCAGTGTTCGGGCAGGGGGCCCCTACGAGCAGTACTTC.

This chain uses TRBV2 with TRBJ1-5; D unclear. The germline V gene encodes CDR1 SNHLY and CDR2 FYNNEI. V lost 3 bases to trimming and J lost 0 bases, with 9 bases between them. The CDR3 extends over 15 amino acids. CDR3 protein: CASSENTLSNQPQHF. Written as DNA, the CDR3 is TGTGCCAGCAGTGAGAATACACTTAGCAATCAGCCCCAGCATTTT. The full variable domain, with the rest looked up from reference TRBV2 and TRBJ1-5, is EPEVTQTPSHQVTQMGQEVILRCVPISNHLYFYWYRQILGQKVEFLVSFYNNEISEKSEIFDDQFSVERPDGSNFTLKIRSTKLEDSAMYFCASSENTLSNQPQHFGDGTRLSIL.

The chain uses TRBV10-1 and TRBJ2-3, with 15 bases that match TRBD2. This CDR3 region has 20 residues. After removal of 3 bases from V and 4 bases from J, the junction contained 14 bases not matched to a gene. CDR1 and CDR2 from the germline V gene are WNHNN and SYGVQD (reference sequence). The CDR3 reads CASSDFGLAGGPGGADTQYF. The CDR3 DNA sequence: TGCGCCAGCAGTGACTTCGGACTAGCGGGAGGGCCCGGCGGCGCAGATACGCAGTATTTT.

This clone was counted once. The J gene is TRBJ1-5, the V gene TRBV30; 7 nucleotides agree with TRBD1. In germline, CDR1 is GTSNPN, CDR2 SVGIG (reference sequence). The CDR3 runs to 14 residues. Trimming removed 2 bases from V and 4 bases from J; junction bases left unmatched: 5. The CDR3 loop is CAWSLPGGNQPQHF. The CDR3 nucleotides are TGTGCCTGGAGTCTTCCAGGGGGAAATCAGCCCCAGCATTTT.

V and J are TRBV10-3 and TRBJ1-4; tentatively, D is TRBD1 (6 bases). The CDR3 has 14 amino acids. Germline V CDR1 and CDR2: ENHRY, SYGVKD. The V and J ends lost 2 bases and 10 bases respectively, with 14 bases between them. CDR3 bases: TGTGCCATCAGTGAGGACAGGTTTTCGGGAAAACTGTTTTTT. Its translation is CAISEDRFSGKLFF.

The genes are TRBV29-1 and TRBJ1-2, with 10 nucleotides matching TRBD1. The CDR3 sequence is 15 residues long. The V gene's germline CDR1 is SQVTM and CDR2 ANQGSEA. Trimming at V came to 6 bases and at J to 7 bases, leaving 14 bases not matched to a gene. CDR3 sequence (DNA): TGCAGCGTCCCGGATCCGGGACAGGGGTTTCGTGGCTACACCTTC. Residues: CSVPDPGQGFRGYTF. The full variable domain, its missing parts supplied by reference TRBV29-1 and TRBJ1-2, is SAVISQKPSRDICQRGTSLTIQCQVDSQVTMMFWYRQQPGQSLTLIATANQGSEATYESGFVIDKFPISRPNLTFSTLTVSNMSPEDSSIYLCSVPDPGQGFRGYTFGSGTRLTVV.

The chain is built from TRBV7-9 and TRBJ2-7; 7 nucleotides align to TRBD2. The CDR3 extends over 15 amino acids. V dropped 4 bases and J dropped 0; count of bases not matched to a gene: 6. Per germline, CDR1 SEHNR and CDR2 FQNEAQ (reference sequence). In DNA form, the CDR3 reads TGTGCCAGCAGCTCGACCGGGAGGAGCTCCTACGAGCAGTACTTC. Translation gives CASSSTGRSSYEQYF.

This clone came up a few times. The rearrangement links TRBV11-2 to TRBJ1-5; 7 nucleotides align to TRBD1. In germline, CDR1 is SGHAT, CDR2 FQNNGV. V was clipped by 3 bases and J by 5 bases; unmatched bases: 1. The CDR3 has 13 residues. CDR3 nucleotides: TGTGCCAGCAGCTTGCAGGGGGATCAGCCCCAGCATTTT. Protein product: CASSLQGDQPQHF.

The chain has TRBV5-8 and TRBJ2-7, with D perhaps being TRBD1 or TRBD2 (5 bases each). The CDR3 loop spans 18 amino acids. V dropped 7 bases and J dropped 0 bases, with 26 bases sitting between them. The germline CDR1 and CDR2 sequences are SGHTS and YDEGEE. CDR3: CASPEGISGRTVSYEQYF. The CDR3 region has the DNA TGTGCCAGCCCAGAGGGAATTTCGGGGCGGACCGTCTCCTACGAGCAGTACTTC.

CDR3 region: CASSPQTALVNEQFF. The CDR3 nucleotides are TGTGCCAGCTCACCACAGACAGCGCTGGTCAATGAGCAGTTCTTC. The genes are TRBV18 and TRBJ2-1, with D maybe TRBD1 (5 bases). Trimming removed 1 base at V and 6 bases at J, with 13 bases between. CDR1 and CDR2 (germline): KGHSH, LQKENI. The CDR3 runs 15 residues.

The chain joins TRBV25-1 to TRBJ2-7, with D tentatively TRBD1 (5 bases). V was pared by 1 base and J by 3 bases, with 7 bases between. CDR1 and CDR2 (germline): MGHDK, SYGVNS. This CDR3 region has 13 residues. The CDR3 DNA reads TGTGCCAGCAGTGAATCAGGGATCTACGAGCAGTACTTC. Protein product: CASSESGIYEQYF.

The sample holds one count of this clone. The rearrangement uses TRBV18 and TRBJ1-5; a weak D match, TRBD1 (5 bases). Germline V gene sequence: CDR1 KGHSH, CDR2 LQKENI. Between the trimmed V and J ends, which lost 3 bases and 4 bases, there was a span of 10 bases. The CDR3 runs to 14 residues. CDR3 in DNA: TGTGCCAGCTCACCGGCAGGGCCGAATCAGCCCCAGCATTTT. It yields the protein CASSPAGPNQPQHF.

V gene TRBV5-1 combines with J gene TRBJ1-1; the D is unclear. The germline gives CDR1 SGHRS, CDR2 YFSETQ. V was trimmed by 4 bases and J by 5 bases, leaving 12 bases between them. The CDR3 is 13 residues long. DNA for the CDR3: TGCGCCAGCAGCCCAATGGTAGGGACTGAAGCTTTCTTT. This sequence encodes CASSPMVGTEAFF.

The V and J genes are TRBV30 and TRBJ1-5; D uncertain. CDR3 length: 13 amino acids. Trimming cost V 0 bases and J 5 bases, with 8 bases left between them. Germline CDR1 and CDR2: GTSNPN and SVGIG (reference sequence). CDR3 amino acids: CAWSVPGYQPQHF. The CDR3 nucleotides read TGTGCCTGGAGTGTACCGGGATATCAGCCCCAGCATTTT.

CDR3 region: CASSAGLGEGDTQYF. In nucleotides, the CDR3 is TGTGCCAGCAGTGCGGGACTAGGGGAGGGAGATACGCAGTATTTT. This chain links TRBV6-5 with TRBJ2-3; the match to TRBD2 covers 8 bases. The germline V gene encodes CDR1 MNHEY and CDR2 SVGAGI. This CDR3 region has 15 residues. V lost 5 bases and J lost 5; bases outside the gene matches: 9.